A selection of T cell receptor beta chains follows, all from one sample in a study of radiation and T cells in renal cell carcinoma. Generated by immunoSEQ multiplex PCR, the TCRdb table keeps only in-frame clones and is missing some. The sample yields some 50,000 clones, 80% seen once. The specimen comprised blood, sampled from a patient whose treatment included radiotherapy and nephrectomy. These receptors originate from a woman aged 70-85 years with renal cell carcinoma. The CDR3 runs from the conserved cysteine through the conserved F or W. The order of the fields is J gene, D gene, V gene, clone size, CDR3 DNA, CDR3 protein. A D gene is named only where the DNA matches it firmly. Size values are once, few and many counts, or a class for expanded clones, and some rows have none.

>TRBJ2-1|TRBD2|TRBV7-9|NA
TGTGCCAGCAGCGAGGGACTAGCGGCTTACAATGAGCAGTTCTTC
CASSEGLAAYNEQFF
>TRBJ2-3|NA|TRBV5-4|NA
TGTGCCAGCAGCTTGGATGCGAATACGCAGTATTTT
CASSLDANTQYF
>TRBJ2-2|TRBD2|TRBV27|NA
TGTGCCAGCAGTCTGGGACTAGCGGGAGGGGCCGGGGAGCTGTTTTTT
CASSLGLAGGAGELFF
>TRBJ1-2|TRBD1|TRBV18|NA
TGTGCCAGCTCCCTCATTGGCACCTTGGGACAGGGCTCCCGATCTAACTATGGCTACACCTTC
CASSLIGTLGQGSRSNYGYTF
>TRBJ2-5|NA|TRBV20-1|NA
TGCAGTGCCGTAGGAACCCAGTACTTC
CSAVGTQYF
>TRBJ2-7|TRBD2|TRBV5-1|NA
TGCGCCAGCAGCTTGGCCGGTAGCGGGAGTGATCACGAGCAGTACTTC
CASSLAGSGSDHEQYF
>TRBJ1-4|NA|TRBV4-1|NA
TGCGCCAGCAGCCATAGACGGGGGGCGCGGGCAACTAATGAAAAACTGTTTTTT
CASSHRRGARATNEKLFF
>TRBJ1-3|NA|TRBV2|NA
TGTGCCAGCAACGGTAACCGTGGAAACACCATATATTTT
CASNGNRGNTIYF
>TRBJ2-7|NA|TRBV7-2|NA
TGTGCCAGCAGCCTCTCGGGAATTGGGACCTACGAGCAGTACTTC
CASSLSGIGTYEQYF
>TRBJ2-3|TRBD2|TRBV19|NA
TGTGCCTCCTCCCGCGGGAGGGTCATAGATACGCAGTATTTT
CASSRGRVIDTQYF
>TRBJ2-2|NA|TRBV5-6|NA
TGTGCCAGCAGCTTGGGCGGAACGAACACCGGGGAGCTGTTTTTT
CASSLGGTNTGELFF
>TRBJ1-1|NA|TRBV7-2|few
TGTGCCAGCAGCTTAGACAGTGAAGCTTTCTTT
CASSLDSEAFF
>TRBJ2-1|NA|TRBV7-9|NA
TGTGCCACCCAGATGGGGGTGGCCAATGAGCAGTTCTTC
CATQMGVANEQFF
>TRBJ2-2|TRBD2|TRBV29-1|once
TGCAGCGTGAGGACTAGCGGGGTCACCGGGGAGCTGTTTTTT
CSVRTSGVTGELFF
>TRBJ1-2|TRBD1|TRBV10-3|NA
TGTGCCACCGAACAGGGGGTAGGCGATGGCTACACCTTC
CATEQGVGDGYTF
>TRBJ1-2|NA|TRBV7-9|NA
TGTGCCAGCAGCTTAGGTGGCTTCGGGGACCAAGGTACCTTC
CASSLGGFGDQGTF
>TRBJ1-1|NA|TRBV5-1|NA
TGCGCCAGCAGCTTGGGGGGGCAGGACACTGAAGCTTTCTTT
CASSLGGQDTEAFF
>TRBJ2-2|NA|TRBV5-1|NA
TGCGCCAGCAGCTTGGCCGGAGGGGGGCCGAACACCGGGGAGCTGTTTTTT
CASSLAGGGPNTGELFF
>TRBJ2-7|NA|TRBV25-1|NA
TGTGCCAGCAGTGCGGTGGAGGGGGCATCGTACGAGCAGTACTTC
CASSAVEGASYEQYF
>TRBJ2-1|NA|TRBV5-8|NA
TGTGCCAGCAGCTTGTTGCCTTCGTGGAGCTCCTACAATGAGCAGTTCTTC
CASSLLPSWSSYNEQFF
>TRBJ1-5|NA|TRBV11-2|NA
TGTGCCAGCAGCTTAGAGGGGAAGAAGCCCCAGCATTTT
CASSLEGKKPQHF
>TRBJ1-1|NA|TRBV21-1|NA
TGTGCCAGCAGCAAAGGTTTAACAGGGGCCGGGAACACTGAAGCTTTCTTT
CASSKGLTGAGNTEAFF
>TRBJ2-3|NA|TRBV27|NA
TGTGCCAGCAGCCGCGGACTTAACACAGATACGCAGTATTTT
CASSRGLNTDTQYF
>TRBJ1-5|NA|TRBV7-8|NA
TGTGCCAGCAGCTACCCAGGGCTTAATCAGCCCCAGCATTTT
CASSYPGLNQPQHF
>TRBJ2-1|NA|TRBV5-1|NA
TGCGCCAGCAGCTTGGCTGGGGGGCATGAGCAGTTCTTC
CASSLAGGHEQFF
>TRBJ2-3|TRBD2|TRBV5-6|NA
TGTGCCAGCAGCCGGACTAGCGGGGTGCGTAGCACAGATACGCAGTATTTT
CASSRTSGVRSTDTQYF
>TRBJ1-1|NA|TRBV2|NA
TGTGCCGGGGGCAATGGGATGAACACTGAAGCTTTCTTT
CAGGNGMNTEAFF
>TRBJ1-1|NA|TRBV18|NA
TGTGCCAGCTCACCAGCCGCGGGCACTGAAGCTTTCTTT
CASSPAAGTEAFF
>TRBJ1-2|TRBD1|TRBV5-6|NA
TGTGCCAGCAACCGAGGGAGCGGGACAGCTAACTATGGCTACACCTTC
CASNRGSGTANYGYTF
>TRBJ2-4|NA|TRBV4-2|NA
TGTGCCAGCAGCCAAGAGATAGGGATCGGAAACATTCAGTACTTC
CASSQEIGIGNIQYF
>TRBJ1-1|NA|TRBV28|few
TGTGCCAGCAGGCCTACACAGGGTTACACTGAAGCTTTCTTT
CASRPTQGYTEAFF
>TRBJ2-3|TRBD2|TRBV4-1|once
TGCGCCAGCAGCCAAGGTAGCGGGAGTGGCACAGATACGCAGTATTTT
CASSQGSGSGTDTQYF
>TRBJ2-5|NA|TRBV7-2|NA
TGTGCCAGCAGCCCACAAGGGGGCCAAGAGACCCAGTACTTC
CASSPQGGQETQYF